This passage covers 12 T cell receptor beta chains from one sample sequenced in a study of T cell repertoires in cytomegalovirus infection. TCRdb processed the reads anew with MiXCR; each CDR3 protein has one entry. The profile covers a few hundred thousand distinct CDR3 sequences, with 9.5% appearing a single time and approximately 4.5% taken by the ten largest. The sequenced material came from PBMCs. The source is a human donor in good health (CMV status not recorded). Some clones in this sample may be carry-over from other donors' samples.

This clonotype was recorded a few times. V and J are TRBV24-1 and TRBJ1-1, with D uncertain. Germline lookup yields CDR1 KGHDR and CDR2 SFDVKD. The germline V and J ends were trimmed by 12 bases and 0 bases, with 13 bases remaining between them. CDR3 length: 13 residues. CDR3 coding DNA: TGTGCCTCGAGATTCATGCTGAACACTGAAGCTTTCTTT. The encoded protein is CASRFMLNTEAFF.

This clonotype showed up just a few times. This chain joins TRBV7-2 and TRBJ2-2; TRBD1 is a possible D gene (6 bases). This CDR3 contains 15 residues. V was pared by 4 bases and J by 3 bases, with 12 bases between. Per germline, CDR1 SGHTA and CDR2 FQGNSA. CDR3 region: CASSWGRTDTGELFF. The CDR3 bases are TGTGCCAGCAGCTGGGGCAGGACAGACACCGGGGAGCTGTTTTTT.

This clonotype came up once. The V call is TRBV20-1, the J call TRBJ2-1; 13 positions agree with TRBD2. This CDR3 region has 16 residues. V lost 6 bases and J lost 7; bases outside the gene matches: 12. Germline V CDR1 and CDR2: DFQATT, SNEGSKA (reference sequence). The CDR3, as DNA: TGCAGTGCCAAATCCACTAGCGGGAGGGCCTCGAATGAGCAGTTCTTC. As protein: CSAKSTSGRASNEQFF.

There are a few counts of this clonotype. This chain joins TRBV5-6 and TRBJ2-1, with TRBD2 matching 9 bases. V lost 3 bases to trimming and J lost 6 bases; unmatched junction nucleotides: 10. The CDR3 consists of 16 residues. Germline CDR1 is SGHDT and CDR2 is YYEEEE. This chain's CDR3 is CASSSLTSGLSNEQFF. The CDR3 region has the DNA TGTGCCAGCAGCTCCCTGACTAGCGGCCTCTCCAATGAGCAGTTCTTC.

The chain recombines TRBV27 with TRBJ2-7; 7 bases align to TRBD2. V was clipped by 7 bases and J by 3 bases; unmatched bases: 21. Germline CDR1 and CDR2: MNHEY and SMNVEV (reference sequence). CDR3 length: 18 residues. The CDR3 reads CASTPSFAGALSVYEQYF. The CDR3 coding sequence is TGTGCCAGCACCCCCTCTTTTGCGGGAGCCCTTTCCGTCTACGAGCAGTACTTC.

In DNA form, the CDR3 reads TGCGCCAGCAGCCCAGTGAGGGGACAGGACTATGGCTACACCTTC. This codes for CASSPVRGQDYGYTF. The chain carries TRBV4-3 and TRBJ1-2; 8 positions agree with TRBD1. V shed 4 bases, J shed 3 bases, and the junction held 7 bases outside the gene matches. From germline, CDR1 is LGHNA and CDR2 YSLEER. The CDR3 is made up of 15 amino acids.

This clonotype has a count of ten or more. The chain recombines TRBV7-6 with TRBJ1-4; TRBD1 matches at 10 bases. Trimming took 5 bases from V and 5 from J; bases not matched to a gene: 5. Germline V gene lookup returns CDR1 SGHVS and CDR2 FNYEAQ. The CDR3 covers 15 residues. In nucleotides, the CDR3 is TGTGCCAGCAGCCTTCGACAGGGGGCAAATGAAAAACTGTTTTTT. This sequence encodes CASSLRQGANEKLFF.

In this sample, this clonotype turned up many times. In nucleotides, the CDR3 is TGTGCCAGCAGTTATAACCAGGATGAAGCTTTCTTT. It is translated as CASSYNQDEAFF. The chain recombines TRBV6-6 with TRBJ1-1; D is unclear. The CDR3 spans 12 residues. The V gene lost 3 bases and the J gene lost 7 bases, with 9 bases spanning the gap. The germline gives CDR1 MNHNY, CDR2 SVGAGI (reference sequence).

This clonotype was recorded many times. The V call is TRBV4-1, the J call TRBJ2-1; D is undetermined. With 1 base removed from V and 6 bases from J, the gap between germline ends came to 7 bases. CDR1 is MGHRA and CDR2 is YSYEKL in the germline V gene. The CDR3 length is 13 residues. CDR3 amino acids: CASSQGSVNEQFF. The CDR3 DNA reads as TGCGCCAGCAGCCAAGGATCGGTCAATGAGCAGTTCTTC.

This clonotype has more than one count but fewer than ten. The CDR3, as DNA: TGTGCCAGCAGTTTAGCCCACCGCCAGTTCTTC. This translates into CASSLAHRQFF. The V and J genes are TRBV12-3 or TRBV12-4 and TRBJ2-1; D remains ambiguous. The CDR3 extends over 11 amino acids. Trimming removed 0 bases from V and 13 bases from J, with 7 bases in between.

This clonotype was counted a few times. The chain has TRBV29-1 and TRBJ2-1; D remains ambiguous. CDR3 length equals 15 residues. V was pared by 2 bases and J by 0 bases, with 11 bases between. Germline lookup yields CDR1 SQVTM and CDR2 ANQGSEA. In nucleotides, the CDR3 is TGCAGCGTTGAATACGGGCCAAGCTCCTACAATGAGCAGTTCTTC. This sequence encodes CSVEYGPSSYNEQFF.

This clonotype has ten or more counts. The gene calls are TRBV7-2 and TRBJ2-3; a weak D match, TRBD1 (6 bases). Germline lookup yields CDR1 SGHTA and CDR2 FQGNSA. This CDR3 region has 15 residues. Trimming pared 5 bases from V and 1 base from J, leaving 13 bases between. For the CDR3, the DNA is TGTGCCAGCAGCGAGCAGGGGTTGGGCACAGATACGCAGTATTTT. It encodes CASSEQGLGTDTQYF.